Below, 14 T cell receptor beta chains from the same sample are listed, as sequenced in a study of blood T cell repertoires in COVID-19. Sequenced by immunoSEQ multiplex PCR; TCRdb stores in-frame clones only, minus some. Of about 86,000 clones listed, roughly 82% are singletons. The sample was peripheral blood. These TCRs come from a woman older than 75 with acute or convalescent COVID-19.

There are a few counts of this clone. The genes are TRBV4-1 and TRBJ2-3; 7 nucleotides match TRBD1. Germline-derived CDR1 and CDR2 are MGHRA and YSYEKL. Germline trimming cut 1 base from V and 5 bases from J; bases unmatched to any gene: 6. The CDR3 totals 15 residues. The CDR3 region is CASSQGGGWGDTQYF. CDR3 coding DNA: TGCGCCAGCAGCCAAGGAGGGGGCTGGGGAGATACGCAGTATTTT.

The chain carries TRBV6-6 and TRBJ2-1, with D tentatively TRBD1 (6 bases). CDR3 length: 13 residues. V was cut by 6 bases and J by 7 bases, with 13 bases left in between. Germline assignment: CDR1 MNHNY and CDR2 SVGAGI (reference sequence). This CDR3 reads CASRAGEGNEQFF. In DNA, the CDR3 is TGTGCCAGCAGGGCAGGGGAAGGGAATGAGCAGTTCTTC.

The rearrangement uses TRBV6-2 or TRBV6-3 and TRBJ2-1; 9 bases fit TRBD2. The CDR3 consists of 16 residues. Looked up from germline, CDR1 is MNHEY and CDR2 is SVGEGT. V lost 5 bases and J lost 10; bases outside the gene matches: 15. The CDR3 bases are TGTGCCAGCAGTACCTTCAGAGCGGGGGGTTACGCGGAGCAGTTCTTC. It translates to CASSTFRAGGYAEQFF.

The chain is built from TRBV5-1 and TRBJ2-3, with D maybe TRBD1 (5 bases). Per the germline V gene, CDR1 is SGHRS and CDR2 is YFSETQ. V lost 1 base and J lost 2, with 11 bases in between. There are 15 residues in the CDR3. The CDR3 reads CASSLWGSYTDTQYF. The CDR3 DNA is TGCGCCAGCAGCTTGTGGGGCAGTTACACAGATACGCAGTATTTT.

In its sample, this clone was seen once. V gene TRBV3-1 (or the pseudogene TRBV3-2) combines with J gene TRBJ2-1, with D perhaps TRBD1 (5 bases). V dropped 0 bases and J dropped 8 bases, with 11 bases sitting between them. CDR1 and CDR2 from the germline V gene are LGHDT and YNNKEL (reference sequence). This CDR3 comprises 14 residues. The CDR3 here is CASSQDAVGDEQFF. CDR3 DNA: TGTGCCAGCAGCCAAGACGCCGTAGGGGATGAGCAGTTCTTC.

The V call is TRBV19, the J call TRBJ1-4, with TRBD1 matching over 9 bases. Germline assignment: CDR1 LNHDA and CDR2 SQIVND (reference sequence). The V and J ends lost 8 bases and 8 bases, in that order; junction bases with no gene match: 6. The CDR3 contains 13 residues. The CDR3 nucleotides read TGTGCCAGTTCACAGGGGGCGCACGAAAAACTGTTTTTT. Translating it yields CASSQGAHEKLFF.

The J gene is TRBJ2-5, the V gene TRBV7-3; D may be TRBD1 (6 bases). V lost 6 bases and J lost 3, with 11 bases in between. The CDR3 runs 13 residues. In germline, CDR1 is SGHTA, CDR2 FQGTGA. CDR3 sequence reads: CASSLGTKETQYF. For the CDR3, the DNA is TGTGCCAGCAGTCTCGGGACAAAAGAGACCCAGTACTTC.

The gene calls are TRBV28 and TRBJ1-1; 7 bases fit TRBD1. The V and J ends lost 7 bases and 3 bases, in that order; junction bases with no gene match: 5. Germline CDR1 MDHEN, CDR2 SYDVKM. This CDR3 contains 13 residues. The chain's CDR3 is CASNKQGHTEAFF. In DNA, the CDR3 is TGTGCCAGCAATAAACAGGGGCACACTGAAGCTTTCTTT.

DNA for the CDR3: TGTGCCAGCAGCCAAGAAAAAGGGACAGGGGAGCATAATTCACCCCTCCACTTT. Its protein product is CASSQEKGTGEHNSPLHF. The gene calls are TRBV4-2 and TRBJ1-6; 10 nucleotides line up with TRBD1. Trimming at V came to 0 bases and at J to 5 bases, leaving 7 bases not matched to a gene. This CDR3 has 18 residues. Germline CDR1 LGHNA, CDR2 YNFKEQ.

The chain joins TRBV11-1 to TRBJ2-1; no definite D call. The V gene's germline CDR1 is SGHAT and CDR2 FQDESV (reference sequence). The CDR3 runs to 13 residues. V was cut by 2 bases and J by 9 bases, with 11 bases left in between. This CDR3 is CASSLPIDPEQFF. Here the CDR3 DNA reads TGTGCCAGCAGCTTACCTATAGATCCTGAGCAGTTCTTC.

The chain couples TRBV11-2 to TRBJ2-1; maybe TRBD2 (5 bases). The CDR3 totals 15 residues. V shed 3 bases and J shed 12 bases, with 21 bases lying between them. Germline V CDR1 and CDR2: SGHAT, FQNNGV. Here the CDR3 DNA reads TGTGCCAGCAGCTTTCCCAAGGCGGGCGCGCCGGCGCAGTTCTTC. This translates into CASSFPKAGAPAQFF.

The rearrangement joins TRBV4-1 to TRBJ1-1; the D is unclear. V dropped 4 bases and J dropped 11 bases, with 11 bases sitting between them. Germline CDR1 and CDR2: MGHRA and YSYEKL. This CDR3 is 11 amino acids long. The CDR3 DNA reads as TGCGCCAGCAGCCGGGAGGGTTTGGCTTTCTTT. Its protein product is CASSREGLAFF.

The chain recombines TRBV7-2 with TRBJ1-1; possibly TRBD1 for D (5 bases). Trimming pared 2 bases from V and 1 base from J, leaving 5 bases between. There are 13 residues in the CDR3. Germline-derived CDR1 and CDR2 are SGHTA and FQGNSA. The DNA of the CDR3 is TGTGCCAGCAGCTTAACAGGGAACACTGAAGCTTTCTTT. Amino acids: CASSLTGNTEAFF.

The chain combines TRBV20-1 with TRBJ1-1; the D is unclear. V was trimmed by 7 bases and J by 1 base, leaving 7 bases between them. The CDR3 is 11 amino acids. The germline V gene encodes CDR1 DFQATT and CDR2 SNEGSKA (reference sequence). The CDR3, as DNA: TGCAGTGTGGTCGGGAACACTGAAGCTTTCTTT. This sequence encodes CSVVGNTEAFF.